Listed here are 11 T cell receptor beta chains from one sample, sequenced in a study of cytomegalovirus exposure and HLA in healthy donors. This PCR relied on a set of 60 Vbeta primers and 13 Jbeta primers. The table came from immunoSEQ multiplex PCR; TCRdb's copy has only in-frame clones and leaves some out. This sample has 200,000 to 250,000 clones; approximately 83% occur once, and the top ten carry 9.5% to 13%. The sequencing sample was made of PBMCs. The receptors here all came from a woman in her forties or fifties in good health and CMV-seropositive.

This chain connects TRBV7-8 to TRBJ2-5; D not resolved. The DNA end is a closer match to TRBJ2-7, so the J assignment may be wrong. The CDR3 loop spans 12 amino acids. Germline V gene sequence: CDR1 SGHVS, CDR2 FQNEAQ. As DNA, the CDR3 is TGTGCCAGCAGCAACCAAGTCTACGAGCAGTACTTC. Its translation: CASSNQVYEQYF.

This clone was detected only once. This chain connects TRBV19 to TRBJ1-1; perhaps TRBD1 as D (6 bases). Germline assignment: CDR1 LNHDA and CDR2 SQIVND (reference sequence). The CDR3 is 16 residues long. Trimming pared 2 bases from V and 1 base from J, leaving 14 bases between. CDR3 sequence: CASSIIGGAQNTEAFF. CDR3 nucleotide sequence: TGTGCCAGTAGTATAATTGGGGGGGCGCAGAACACTGAAGCTTTCTTT.

V and J are TRBV5-1 and TRBJ2-7; D gene unclear. The V gene's germline CDR1 is SGHRS and CDR2 YFSETQ. CDR3 length equals 13 residues. V was cut by 2 bases and J by 2 bases, with 8 bases left in between. DNA of the CDR3: TGCGCCAGCAGCTTAAACTCGCCCTACGAGCAGTACTTC. This encodes CASSLNSPYEQYF.

The V call is TRBV15, the J call TRBJ1-1; the match to TRBD1 covers 7 bases. The CDR3 totals 15 residues. The ends lost 5 bases at V and 0 bases at J; junction bases unmatched: 6. The germline V gene has CDR1 LNHNV and CDR2 YYDKDF (reference sequence). CDR3 in amino acids: CATSRGGSMNTEAFF. DNA of the CDR3: TGTGCCACCAGCCGAGGGGGCAGCATGAACACTGAAGCTTTCTTT.

The chain couples TRBV5-4 to TRBJ2-3; perhaps TRBD2 as D (6 bases). Looked up from germline, CDR1 is SGHNT and CDR2 is YYREEE (reference sequence). With 6 bases removed from V and 4 bases from J, the gap between germline ends came to 21 bases. This CDR3 is built from 16 residues. The CDR3: CASTSRTRLVSDTQYF. DNA of the CDR3: TGTGCCAGCACCTCCCGTACGAGACTAGTGTCAGATACGCAGTATTTT. The full variable domain, in which reference TRBV5-4 and TRBJ2-3 provide the parts outside the CDR3, is ETGVTQSPTHLIKTRGQQVTLRCSSQSGHNTVSWYQQALGQGPQFIFQYYREEENGRGNFPPRFSGLQFPNYSSELNVNALELDDSALYLCASTSRTRLVSDTQYFGPGTRLTVL.

This chain uses TRBV6-6 with TRBJ1-2, with D possibly being TRBD1 (5 bases). The germline CDR1 and CDR2 sequences are MNHNY and SVGAGI (reference sequence). Trimming shortened V by 2 bases and J by 6 bases, and 13 bases separated the two germline ends. The CDR3 loop spans 14 amino acids. The CDR3 bases are TGTGCCAGCAGTTACCGGCAGGGTTCTGATGGCTACACCTTC. This sequence encodes CASSYRQGSDGYTF.

The rearrangement uses TRBV14 and TRBJ1-1; D may be TRBD1 (5 bases). The germline V gene has CDR1 SGHDN and CDR2 FVKESK. This CDR3 is 11 amino acids long. Trimming shortened V by 1 base and J by 14 bases, and 11 bases separated the two germline ends. The CDR3 spells CASSQVGPLFF. The CDR3 coding sequence is TGTGCCAGCAGCCAAGTGGGGCCCCTGTTCTTT.

V and J are TRBV7-8 and TRBJ2-7; tentative D call: TRBD2 (6 bases). Germline V gene sequence: CDR1 SGHVS, CDR2 FQNEAQ. The V end was cut by 0 bases, the J end by 5 bases, with 8 bases between. The CDR3 totals 13 residues. The CDR3 coding sequence is TGTGCCAGCAGCTTAGCGGGGGGAAACGAGCAGTACTTC. Translation: CASSLAGGNEQYF.

The chain is built from TRBV18 and TRBJ2-3; D unclear. CDR3 length: 12 residues. The germline CDR1 and CDR2 sequences are KGHSH and LQKENI. V lost 5 bases and J 3 bases, leaving 6 bases between the germline ends. The CDR3 here is CASSGQTDTQYF. In DNA, the CDR3 is TGTGCCAGCTCAGGCCAGACAGATACGCAGTATTTT.

This rearrangement joins TRBV19 to TRBJ2-3; 9 nucleotides align to TRBD1. After removal of 4 bases from V and 1 base from J, the junction contained 3 bases not matched to a gene. The CDR3 has 15 residues. Germline loops: CDR1 LNHDA, CDR2 SQIVND (reference sequence). The CDR3 protein is CASSTRTGGTDTQYF. CDR3 coding DNA: TGTGCCAGTAGTACCCGGACAGGGGGCACAGATACGCAGTATTTT.

The CDR3 region has the DNA TGTGCCAGCAGCTTAAGTCGGACAGGGACGAAGGGCTACACCTTC. As protein: CASSLSRTGTKGYTF. This sequence joins TRBV7-8 and TRBJ1-2; 8 bases line up with TRBD1. Germline V gives CDR1 SGHVS, CDR2 FQNEAQ. This CDR3 region has 15 residues. V gave up 2 bases and J gave up 8 bases; unmatched junction bases: 10. The whole variable domain, remainder taken from reference TRBV7-8 and TRBJ1-2, is GAGVSQSPRYKVAKRGQDVALRCDPISGHVSLFWYQQALGQGPEFLTYFQNEAQLDKSGLPSDRFFAERPEGSVSTLKIQRTQQEDSAVYLCASSLSRTGTKGYTFGSGTRLTVV.